Below, 21 T cell receptor beta chains from the same sample are listed, as sequenced in a study of patients and donors after allogeneic stem cell transplantation. TCRdb called the RT-PCR reads again in MiXCR, with one record for every CDR3 protein. The sample lists tens of thousands of distinct CDR3 sequences, roughly 38% occurring once. Sequencing used blood, either unsorted or a sorted T cell fraction (not recorded which). Receptors originate from a human donor who was either an allogeneic HSCT recipient or a stem cell or donor lymphocyte infusion donor (not recorded which). It is not recorded whose cells these are; they may come from a transplant donor.

This clonotype has only one observation. The V and J genes are TRBV5-6 and TRBJ2-7; D is undetermined. Germline lookup yields CDR1 SGHDT and CDR2 YYEEEE. The CDR3 spans 15 residues. The V end lost 1 base, the J end lost 3 bases, and 14 bases lay between the germline ends. Here the CDR3 DNA reads TGTGCCAGCAGCTTGAGACTTACCGTTAACTACGAGCAGTACTTC. This sequence encodes CASSLRLTVNYEQYF.

This clonotype was detected many times. This chain connects TRBV4-2 to TRBJ1-1; D unclear. The CDR3 contains 13 residues. Germline-derived CDR1 and CDR2 are LGHNA and YNFKEQ. V gave up 0 bases and J gave up 0 bases, with 2 bases separating them. CDR3 DNA sequence: TGTGCCAGCAGCCAAGATATGAACACTGAAGCTTTCTTT. It is translated as CASSQDMNTEAFF.

The chain joins TRBV5-6 to TRBJ2-1, with a weak D call TRBD2 (6 bases). The V and J ends lost 1 base and 4 bases respectively, with 12 bases between them. CDR3 length equals 15 residues. The V gene's germline CDR1 is SGHDT and CDR2 YYEEEE. CDR3 amino acids: CASSLRDLPYNEQFF. CDR3 in DNA: TGTGCCAGCAGCTTGAGGGACTTGCCTTACAATGAGCAGTTCTTC.

This rearrangement joins TRBV6-2 or TRBV6-3 to TRBJ1-1, with D possibly matching TRBD1 (5 bases). V was shortened by 0 bases and J by 5 bases, with 13 bases between the two germline ends. From germline, CDR1 is MNHEY and CDR2 SVGEGT. There are 15 residues in the CDR3. The CDR3 here is CASSYSRQGETEAFF. The CDR3 DNA reads as TGTGCCAGCAGTTACTCTCGGCAGGGCGAAACTGAAGCTTTCTTT.

This clonotype was found once. V is TRBV5-6 and J is TRBJ1-5; weak D call: TRBD1 (5 bases). The CDR3 consists of 15 residues. CDR1 SGHDT and CDR2 YYEEEE come from the germline V gene. V gave up 0 bases and J gave up 12 bases, with 19 bases separating them. The CDR3 region has the DNA TGTGCCAGCAGCTTGGTTGGACACGGGGAGCAGGGCCAGCATTTT. Amino acids: CASSLVGHGEQGQHF.

In this sample, this clonotype turned up many times. This chain connects TRBV12-3 or TRBV12-4 to TRBJ2-1, with 8 bases fitting TRBD2. The CDR3 length is 16 residues. Losses at the gene ends were 2 bases for V and 2 bases for J; bases not matched to a gene: 5. CDR3: CASSLRLAGPYNEQFF. CDR3 bases: TGTGCCAGCAGTTTAAGGTTAGCGGGACCCTACAATGAGCAGTTCTTC.

This clonotype was seen repeatedly, ten times or more. This chain connects TRBV12-3 or TRBV12-4 to TRBJ2-3, with TRBD2 identical over 11 bases. The length of the CDR3 is 17 residues. V was pared by 3 bases and J by 3 bases, with 8 bases of the junction left unmatched. The CDR3 loop reads CASSFSSGRAGTDTQYF. CDR3 coding DNA: TGTGCCAGCAGTTTTAGTAGCGGGAGGGCCGGAACAGATACGCAGTATTTT.

This clonotype appeared many times. This CDR3 reads CASSVEARGGTEAFF. As DNA, the CDR3 is TGTGCCAGCAGCGTAGAGGCTAGGGGGGGCACTGAAGCTTTCTTT. This chain connects TRBV9 to TRBJ1-1; D might be TRBD1 (6 bases). V was shortened by 0 bases and J by 4 bases, with 13 bases between the two germline ends. The CDR3 has 15 amino acids. Per the germline V gene, CDR1 is SGDLS and CDR2 is YYNGEE.

V is TRBV4-3 and J is TRBJ1-6; D perhaps matches TRBD1 (5 bases). The V gene's germline CDR1 is LGHNA and CDR2 YSLEER. The V end was cut by 4 bases, the J end by 8 bases, with 18 bases between. The CDR3 is 16 amino acids. The CDR3 region has the DNA TGCGCCAGCAGCCCCTCAAACGGGCAGGGATATTCACCCCTCCACTTT. Translation gives CASSPSNGQGYSPLHF.

This clonotype occurred a few times. The chain joins TRBV25-1 to TRBJ1-1; the D gene is possibly TRBD1 (5 bases). Trimming cost V 3 bases and J 1 base, with 9 bases left between them. The germline CDR1 and CDR2 sequences are MGHDK and SYGVNS. The CDR3 totals 14 residues. Here the CDR3 DNA reads TGTGCCAGCAGTGAGGGACGGTGGAACACTGAAGCTTTCTTT. It codes for CASSEGRWNTEAFF.

The chain combines TRBV29-1 with TRBJ2-7, with 10 bases matching TRBD2. Germline assignment: CDR1 SQVTM and CDR2 ANQGSEA. The CDR3 covers 12 residues. The trim removed 8 bases at V and 1 base at J, leaving 2 bases unmatched. The CDR3 DNA follows: TGCAGCACTAGCGGGACATCCTACGAGCAGTACGTC. Translating gives CSTSGTSYEQYV.

The V and J genes are TRBV6-6 and TRBJ1-2; 7 nucleotides match TRBD1. The V and J ends lost 4 bases and 2 bases, in that order; junction bases with no gene match: 13. There are 17 residues in the CDR3. The germline gives CDR1 MNHNY, CDR2 SVGAGI (reference sequence). The CDR3 coding sequence is TGTGCCAGCAGTTCCGAACCTGACAGGGTTTTGAACTATGGCTACACCTTC. Its protein product is CASSSEPDRVLNYGYTF.

In this sample, this clonotype turned up once. The germline gene is not matched at one end of the junction; a read error may be the cause. The rearrangement uses TRBV4-2 and TRBJ2-7; no firm D call. The CDR3 is 14 residues long. Germline V gene data show CDR1 as LGHNA and CDR2 as YNFKEQ. The CDR3 here is CASSQDRLSYELYF. The CDR3 coding sequence is TGTGCCAGCAGCCAAGACAGGTTATCCTACGAGCTGTACTTC.

This chain links TRBV4-2 with TRBJ1-2; a weak D match, TRBD1 (5 bases). Germline V gene sequence: CDR1 LGHNA, CDR2 YNFKEQ. This CDR3 comprises 14 residues. Trimming took off 2 bases at V and 8 bases at J, with 15 bases between the two ends. CDR3 sequence (DNA): TGTGCCAGCAGCCAAATCACAGACAGTGTAGGCTACACCTTC. It is translated as CASSQITDSVGYTF.

This sequence joins TRBV7-2 and TRBJ1-2; no firm D call. Per the germline V gene, CDR1 is SGHTA and CDR2 is FQGNSA. The V gene lost 3 bases and the J gene lost 6 bases, with 14 bases spanning the gap. The CDR3 totals 14 residues. CDR3 coding DNA: TGTGCCAGCAGCTTTGTGTCGTTGAAGGATGGCTACACCTTC. Residues: CASSFVSLKDGYTF.

V and J are TRBV20-1 and TRBJ1-5; D uncertain. CDR1 and CDR2 from the germline V gene are DFQATT and SNEGSKA (reference sequence). The CDR3 is made up of 12 amino acids. Between the trimmed V and J ends, which lost 2 bases and 5 bases, there was a span of 7 bases. This CDR3 reads CSARRGDQPQHF. Here the CDR3 DNA reads TGCAGTGCTAGACGAGGAGATCAGCCCCAGCATTTT.

The chain couples TRBV11-3 to TRBJ1-3, with D uncertain. Trimming took off 4 bases at V and 3 bases at J, with 7 bases between the two ends. Per the germline V gene, CDR1 is SGHNT and CDR2 is YENEEA. The CDR3 sequence is 13 residues long. The CDR3 loop is CASSYSIGNTIYF. The CDR3 DNA follows: TGTGCCAGCAGCTACAGTATTGGAAACACCATATATTTT.

The chain joins TRBV15 to TRBJ1-4; D not resolved. The CDR3 totals 16 residues. Germline V gives CDR1 LNHNV, CDR2 YYDKDF (reference sequence). V was shortened by 1 base and J by 6 bases, with 15 bases between the two germline ends. The CDR3 is CATSRADRLDYEKLFF. The DNA for the CDR3 is TGTGCCACCAGCAGAGCGGATAGATTGGATTATGAAAAACTGTTTTTT.

The chain employs TRBV20-1 and TRBJ1-3; no reliable D call. CDR3 length: 15 amino acids. Germline V gene lookup returns CDR1 DFQATT and CDR2 SNEGSKA (reference sequence). V lost 5 bases, J lost 0 bases, and 14 bases lay in between. CDR3 protein: CSAFRGLSSGNTIYF. For the CDR3, the DNA is TGCAGTGCTTTCCGCGGCCTGTCCTCTGGAAACACCATATATTTT.

This clonotype was seen only a few times. The chain links TRBV5-1 to TRBJ1-1; 8 nucleotides agree with TRBD1. V lost 0 bases, J lost 1 base, and 14 bases stayed unmatched. Germline V gives CDR1 SGHRS, CDR2 YFSETQ. This CDR3 contains 19 residues. CDR3 amino acids: CASSLATGQAWNRNTEAFF. In nucleotides, the CDR3 is TGCGCCAGCAGCTTGGCTACGGGACAGGCCTGGAATCGGAACACTGAAGCTTTCTTT. Based on the CDR3 plus reference TRBV5-1 and TRBJ1-1, the full variable domain is KAGVTQTPRYLIKTRGQQVTLSCSPISGHRSVSWYQQTPGQGLQFLFEYFSETQRNKGNFPGRFSGRQFSNSRSEMNVSTLELGDSALYLCASSLATGQAWNRNTEAFFGQGTRLTVV.

The sample holds a few counts of this clonotype. The chain uses TRBV10-3 and TRBJ2-1; a weak D match, TRBD2 (6 bases). Germline V lookup: CDR1 ENHRY, CDR2 SYGVKD. This CDR3 has 18 amino acids. V lost 6 bases and J lost 3, with 24 bases in between. The CDR3 coding sequence is TGTGCCATCAGCATATCACACGGGACTGTCATTTTCTACAATGAGCAGTTCTTC. This encodes CAISISHGTVIFYNEQFF.